This TCR beta chain was sequenced during a study of blood T cell repertoires in COVID-19. Study context: The United States, Italy and Spain were the sources of the acute and convalescent COVID-19 samples. The analysed material was cDNA or gDNA that came from T cells, B-cell-depleted T cells, or PBMCs.

Trimming stripped 6 bases from V and 7 bases from J, with 12 bases between. Germline V CDR1 and CDR2: SGHAT, FQNNGV. The CDR3 is made up of 12 amino acids. As handled by the study authors: Nucleated cell number was recorded as an estimate derived from reference gene primer amplification. Sequencing used immunoSEQ multiplex PCR; TCRdb keeps in-frame clones, though not all of them. The V and J calls and clone size come from that table; D and trimming were worked out from the DNA. The top ten hold 8.8% of the sample, which has about 46,000 clones, less than 85% seen once. This receptor was taken from a man aged 55-75 years with acute or convalescent COVID-19. The chain employs TRBV11-2 and TRBJ1-1; D is uncertain. The sequenced material came from peripheral blood. The CDR3 DNA reads TGTGCCAGCAGTCCCGGGATCGTTGAAGCTTTCTTT. It translates to CASSPGIVEAFF.